The next 21 T cell receptor beta chains were all read from a single sample in a study of T-cell reconstitution after alpha-beta-depleted transplantation in children. The TCRbeta library was prepared with unique molecular identifiers. TCRdb reanalysed the PCR reads using MiXCR and keeps one entry per CDR3 protein. The sample lists fewer than 130,000 distinct CDR3 sequences, about 9.3% occurring once. The sequences come from PBMCs from the stem cell graft donor, collected from the stem cell graft. These receptors came from a human donor who donated a stem cell graft to a child with acute lymphoblastic leukemia.

At least ten counts were recorded for this clonotype. V usage is TRBV4-1 and J usage is TRBJ2-6, with D unclear. Trimming removed 1 base at V and 1 base at J, with 14 bases between. Germline lookup yields CDR1 MGHRA and CDR2 YSYEKL. The CDR3 is 18 residues long. The CDR3 DNA sequence: TGCGCCAGCAGCCAAGGGGTAGGTCTTCGATCTGGGGCCAACGTCCTGACTTTC. Amino acids: CASSQGVGLRSGANVLTF.

The table lists this clonotype with many counts. The chain links TRBV12-3 or TRBV12-4 to TRBJ2-7; D is undetermined. V was cut by 7 bases and J by 1 base, with 17 bases left in between. The CDR3 length is 15 residues. This chain's CDR3 is CASTVAAWSSYEQYF. CDR3 bases: TGTGCCAGCACGGTCGCAGCTTGGAGTTCCTACGAGCAGTACTTC.

This clonotype was counted only a few times. The V gene is TRBV28, the J gene TRBJ2-7; TRBD1 aligns across 8 bases. Germline CDR1 reads MDHEN; CDR2 reads SYDVKM. The V and J ends lost 5 bases and 5 bases, in that order; junction bases with no gene match: 8. This CDR3 region has 14 residues. The CDR3 nucleotides read TGTGCCAGCAGTGAAACAGGGGGAGTCGACGAGCAGTACTTC. Encoded protein: CASSETGGVDEQYF.

The chain is built from TRBV12-3 or TRBV12-4 and TRBJ1-5, with 7 bases lining up with TRBD1. The CDR3 length is 16 residues. The ends lost 6 bases at V and 3 bases at J; junction bases unmatched: 11. CDR3 loop: CASSPDRQGDNQPQHF. The DNA of the CDR3 is TGTGCCAGCAGCCCCGACCGACAGGGCGACAATCAGCCCCAGCATTTT.

Ten or more counts support this clonotype. The J gene is TRBJ1-3, the V gene TRBV24-1; D remains ambiguous. Trimming took off 3 bases at V and 0 bases at J, with 8 bases between the two ends. The CDR3 runs 15 residues. Germline V gene lookup returns CDR1 KGHDR and CDR2 SFDVKD. As DNA, the CDR3 is TGTGCCACCAGTGATGGGCCCGTCTCTGGAAACACCATATATTTT. Translated: CATSDGPVSGNTIYF.

In this sample, this clonotype turned up many times. The chain has TRBV19 and TRBJ2-7, with D possibly matching TRBD2 (6 bases). Germline-derived CDR1 and CDR2 are LNHDA and SQIVND (reference sequence). V gave up 6 bases and J gave up 3 bases, with 12 bases separating them. There are 13 residues in the CDR3. The CDR3 protein is CASSEEEGYEQYF. The CDR3 nucleotides are TGTGCCAGTAGCGAGGAGGAGGGCTACGAGCAGTACTTC.

Many counts were recorded for this clonotype. The chain has TRBV20-1 and TRBJ2-3, with 12 bases fitting TRBD2. Germline V gene sequence: CDR1 DFQATT, CDR2 SNEGSKA (reference sequence). CDR3 length equals 16 residues. V was clipped by 5 bases and J by 2 bases; unmatched bases: 8. CDR3 amino acids: CSAGWTSGTPTDTQYF. CDR3 nucleotide sequence: TGCAGTGCTGGTTGGACTAGCGGGACTCCCACAGATACGCAGTATTTT.

Many counts were recorded for this clonotype. The chain joins TRBV6-1 to TRBJ2-2, with 7 bases aligning to TRBD1. V lost 5 bases to trimming and J lost 4 bases; unmatched junction nucleotides: 4. CDR1 is MNHNS and CDR2 is SASEGT in the germline V gene. CDR3 length equals 14 residues. CDR3 protein: CASSPTGTTGELFF. Here the CDR3 DNA reads TGTGCCAGCAGTCCGACAGGGACCACCGGGGAGCTGTTTTTT.

This clonotype was recorded many times. The chain uses TRBV6-2 or TRBV6-3 and TRBJ2-7; 13 bases map to TRBD2. The CDR3 totals 18 residues. J gave up 0 bases and V 6 bases, and 11 bases lay outside the gene matches. CDR1 MNHEY and CDR2 SVGEGT come from the germline V gene. In DNA form, the CDR3 reads TGTGCCAGCAGCTCGGGACTAGCGGGGCAGACGTACTCCTACGAGCAGTACTTC. Its protein is CASSSGLAGQTYSYEQYF.

This clonotype was recorded at least ten times. The V call is TRBV12-3 or TRBV12-4, the J call TRBJ1-1; D call uncertain. V was pared by 3 bases and J by 2 bases, with 10 bases between. The CDR3 spans 14 residues. CDR3 nucleotides: TGTGCCAGCAGTTTCGTAAGCATAAACACTGAAGCTTTCTTT. This gives the protein CASSFVSINTEAFF.

The rearrangement links TRBV7-2 to TRBJ1-5; perhaps TRBD1 as D (5 bases). Per germline, CDR1 SGHTA and CDR2 FQGNSA. CDR3 length equals 13 residues. V lost 5 bases to trimming and J lost 4 bases, with 9 bases between them. CDR3 nucleotides: TGTGCCAGCAGCCCGAGACAGAATCAGCCCCAGCATTTT. Translating it yields CASSPRQNQPQHF.

This clonotype was counted at least ten times. The J gene is TRBJ1-4, the V gene TRBV24-1; TRBD1 agrees at 8 bases. The CDR3 has 16 amino acids. Per the germline V gene, CDR1 is KGHDR and CDR2 is SFDVKD. Trimming took 5 bases from V and 7 from J; bases not matched to a gene: 11. CDR3 in amino acids: CATSVRGAGGVEKLFF. DNA of the CDR3: TGTGCCACCAGTGTCCGCGGTGCAGGGGGCGTTGAAAAACTGTTTTTT.

This clonotype was counted ten times or more. The chain links TRBV5-1 to TRBJ2-3; 11 nucleotides align to TRBD2. Germline trimming cut 4 bases from V and 1 base from J; bases unmatched to any gene: 5. This CDR3 spans 16 amino acids. Germline V lookup: CDR1 SGHRS, CDR2 YFSETQ. This chain's CDR3 is CASSPTSGGGTDTQYF. In DNA form, the CDR3 reads TGCGCCAGCAGCCCAACTAGCGGGGGCGGCACAGATACGCAGTATTTT.

This clonotype came up many times. The V gene is TRBV10-3, the J gene TRBJ2-7, with 10 bases matching TRBD1. The ends lost 6 bases at V and 4 bases at J; junction bases unmatched: 6. The CDR3 covers 14 residues. Germline CDR1 and CDR2: ENHRY and SYGVKD. The CDR3 DNA follows: TGTGCCATCAGCTTGGACAGGGGGGGGTACGAGCAGTACTTC. It specifies CAISLDRGGYEQYF.

This clonotype has a count of ten or more. The V and J genes are TRBV20-1 and TRBJ2-1; a weak D match, TRBD2 (6 bases). Germline values: CDR1 DFQATT, CDR2 SNEGSKA (reference sequence). The V end lost 1 base, the J end lost 4 bases, and 11 bases lay between the germline ends. This CDR3 contains 14 residues. DNA of the CDR3: TGCAGTGCTAGAGGGGGGGAAATTTACAATGAGCAGTTCTTC. It is translated as CSARGGEIYNEQFF.

J is TRBJ2-1 and V is TRBV6-1, with TRBD1 matching over 9 bases. Germline lookup yields CDR1 MNHNS and CDR2 SASEGT. The trim removed 6 bases at V and 5 bases at J, leaving 8 bases unmatched. The CDR3 extends over 15 amino acids. Here the CDR3 DNA reads TGTGCCAGCAGACCACTGGGACAGGGAGACAATGAGCAGTTCTTC. It translates to CASRPLGQGDNEQFF.

There are many counts of this clonotype. This chain links TRBV7-9 with TRBJ2-2, with D tentatively TRBD2 (6 bases). V was cut by 7 bases and J by 2 bases, with 17 bases left in between. Germline-derived CDR1 and CDR2 are SEHNR and FQNEAQ (reference sequence). The CDR3 spans 16 residues. The CDR3 region is CASTEVGTPNTGELFF. The CDR3 DNA sequence: TGTGCCAGCACCGAAGTGGGGACTCCCAACACCGGGGAGCTGTTTTTT.

V is TRBV2 and J is TRBJ1-2; unclear D gene. CDR1 is SNHLY, CDR2 FYNNEI, per germline. V was shortened by 6 bases and J by 4 bases, with 15 bases between the two germline ends. CDR3 size: 14 residues. DNA for the CDR3: TGTGCCAGCAGGACCGATCCCCCGGGCTATGGCTACACCTTC. This gives the protein CASRTDPPGYGYTF.

The sample holds many counts of this clonotype. The V and J genes are TRBV6-1 and TRBJ1-5, with 11 bases fitting TRBD1. The junction had 8 bases not matched to a gene; V was cut back by 7 bases and J by 9 bases. The CDR3 sequence is 14 residues long. Germline values: CDR1 MNHNS, CDR2 SASEGT. CDR3 coding DNA: TGTGCCAGCACTGGGACAGGGGGTGAGTGGCCCCAGCATTTT. Protein: CASTGTGGEWPQHF.

This clonotype showed up many times. The chain combines TRBV20-1 with TRBJ2-4, with D maybe TRBD2 (5 bases). Trimming removed 3 bases at V and 15 bases at J, with 21 bases between. This CDR3 is built from 13 residues. Germline loops: CDR1 DFQATT, CDR2 SNEGSKA (reference sequence). CDR3 bases: TGCAGTGCTAGGACAACTAGTCAGATAGTCTCGTACTTC. Protein sequence: CSARTTSQIVSYF.

This clonotype was observed a handful of times. The chain combines TRBV12-3 or TRBV12-4 with TRBJ2-7; weak D call: TRBD1 (6 bases). The CDR3 totals 14 residues. V lost 8 bases to trimming and J lost 4 bases, with 18 bases between them. The DNA for the CDR3 is TGTGCCAGCTCTGCCACAGGGATCGGGTACGAGCAGTACTTC. This translates into CASSATGIGYEQYF.